The 32 T cell receptor beta chains presented below share a single source sample, sequenced in a study of a mutant IDH1 vaccine in newly diagnosed glioma. Time point noted: baseline, week 1 (first vaccination visit). Documented treatment: pre-vaccination baseline after standard-of-care therapy. TCRdb's copy holds only in-frame clones and misses some; the assay was immunoSEQ multiplex PCR. The data show approximately 67,000 clones, around 82% seen once. The sequencing here drew on peripheral blood mononuclear cells (PBMCs), taken from a glioma patient treated with radiotherapy, temozolomide or both. These receptors were taken from a woman aged 18-29 years with glioma. Some clones in this sample may be carry-over from other donors' samples.

The rearrangement joins TRBV10-1 to TRBJ2-1; perhaps D is TRBD1 or TRBD2 (5 bases each). CDR1 is WNHNN, CDR2 SYGVQD, per germline (reference sequence). There are 15 residues in the CDR3. V lost 5 bases and J lost 0, with 11 bases in between. The CDR3 nucleotides read TGCGCCAGCAGTAGGGACCTGAGCTCCTACAATGAGCAGTTCTTC. This translates into CASSRDLSSYNEQFF.

This sequence joins TRBV5-6 and TRBJ2-5; 7 positions agree with TRBD1. CDR1 is SGHDT, CDR2 YYEEEE, per germline. The J segment lost 2 bases and the V segment lost 1 base, leaving 5 bases of the junction unmatched. This CDR3 spans 15 amino acids. For the CDR3, the DNA is TGTGCCAGCAGCTTGCGGACAGGCGGACAAGAGACCCAGTACTTC. This encodes CASSLRTGGQETQYF.

V and J are TRBV5-1 and TRBJ1-1, with D uncertain. Germline V gene sequence: CDR1 SGHRS, CDR2 YFSETQ. V was shortened by 0 bases and J by 4 bases, with 10 bases between the two germline ends. CDR3 size: 14 residues. CDR3 sequence reads: CASSLAGVTTEAFF. In nucleotides, the CDR3 is TGCGCCAGCAGCTTGGCCGGGGTTACCACTGAAGCTTTCTTT. The variable domain in full, completed from reference TRBV5-1 and TRBJ1-1, reads KAGVTQTPRYLIKTRGQQVTLSCSPISGHRSVSWYQQTPGQGLQFLFEYFSETQRNKGNFPGRFSGRQFSNSRSEMNVSTLELGDSALYLCASSLAGVTTEAFFGQGTRLTVV.

The chain links TRBV7-3 to TRBJ1-3, with TRBD1 as a possible D gene (5 bases). Between the trimmed V and J ends, which lost 2 bases and 2 bases, there was a span of 10 bases. Germline V CDR1 and CDR2: SGHTA, FQGTGA. The CDR3 extends over 15 amino acids. The CDR3 protein is CASSLSPGPGNTIYF. As DNA, the CDR3 is TGTGCCAGCAGCTTATCCCCAGGGCCTGGAAACACCATATATTTT. The whole variable domain, filled in from reference TRBV7-3 and TRBJ1-3, reads GAGVSQTPSNKVTEKGKYVELRCDPISGHTALYWYRQSLGQGPEFLIYFQGTGAADDSGLPNDRFFAVRPEGSVSTLKIQRTERGDSAVYLCASSLSPGPGNTIYFGEGSWLTVV.

This clone was counted a single time. This chain uses TRBV5-4 with TRBJ2-1; D gene uncertain. Germline V gene data show CDR1 as SGHNT and CDR2 as YYREEE (reference sequence). The CDR3 consists of 13 residues. Trimming removed 5 bases at V and 4 bases at J, with 10 bases between. The CDR3 region is CASSQQQYNEQFF. CDR3 DNA sequence: TGTGCCAGCAGTCAGCAGCAATACAATGAGCAGTTCTTC.

This chain joins TRBV7-9 and TRBJ2-7, with D possibly matching TRBD2 (6 bases). This CDR3 has 15 amino acids. V dropped 5 bases and J dropped 4 bases, with 18 bases sitting between them. Germline CDR1 and CDR2: SEHNR and FQNEAQ (reference sequence). CDR3 loop: CASSLSTVGTYEQYF. The CDR3 coding sequence is TGTGCCAGCAGCCTATCGACAGTGGGGACTTACGAGCAGTACTTC.

J is TRBJ2-5 and V is TRBV7-2; D possibly uses TRBD1 or TRBD2 (6 bases each). This CDR3 spans 12 amino acids. Germline CDR1 reads SGHTA; CDR2 reads FQGNSA. The V end was cut by 6 bases, the J end by 5 bases, with 10 bases between. The DNA for the CDR3 is TGTGCCAGCAGTAGAGGGGGGGAGACCCAGTACTTC. Translated, it gives CASSRGGETQYF. Together with reference TRBV7-2 and TRBJ2-5, the CDR3 gives the full variable domain: GAGVSQSPSNKVTEKGKDVELRCDPISGHTALYWYRQSLGQGLEFLIYFQGNSAPDKSGLPSDRFSAERTGGSVSTLTIQRTQQEDSAVYLCASSRGGETQYFGPGTRLLVL.

The rearrangement joins TRBV4-1 to TRBJ1-2; D is ambiguous. The CDR3 length is 13 residues. The V and J ends lost 0 bases and 2 bases respectively, with 4 bases between them. From germline, CDR1 is MGHRA and CDR2 YSYEKL. CDR3 region: CASSQEGNYGYTF. The CDR3, as DNA: TGCGCCAGCAGCCAAGAGGGAAACTATGGCTACACCTTC.

To note about this clone: Mismatch with germline at one junction end may stem from a read error. V usage is TRBV19 and J usage is TRBJ1-2, with 8 bases lining up with TRBD1. The V gene's germline CDR1 is LNHDA and CDR2 SQIVND (reference sequence). The CDR3 is 15 residues long. The CDR3 sequence is CASSLDRGFNYGYTF. DNA for the CDR3: TGTGCCAGTAGTCTAGACAGGGGATTTAACTATGGCTACACCTTC.

This sequence joins TRBV25-1 and TRBJ2-3, with unresolved D. There are 16 residues in the CDR3. The ends were cut back, 4 bases at V and 2 bases at J, with 16 bases in the middle. Germline-derived CDR1 and CDR2 are MGHDK and SYGVNS. CDR3: CASSAKEVGSTDTQYF. CDR3 nucleotides: TGTGCCAGCAGTGCGAAAGAGGTAGGATCCACAGATACGCAGTATTTT.

The chain recombines TRBV7-9 with TRBJ2-7, with TRBD1 matching over 7 bases. Germline assignment: CDR1 SEHNR and CDR2 FQNEAQ (reference sequence). The CDR3 is made up of 18 amino acids. V lost 5 bases, J lost 0 bases, and 16 bases stayed unmatched. CDR3 sequence reads: CASSARGRHRADSYEQYF. CDR3 coding DNA: TGTGCCAGCAGCGCTAGGGGGCGTCACAGGGCTGACTCCTACGAGCAGTACTTC.

The V and J genes are TRBV27 and TRBJ2-7, with D perhaps TRBD1 (5 bases). The V and J ends lost 3 bases and 5 bases respectively, with 11 bases between them. Germline CDR1 MNHEY, CDR2 SMNVEV (reference sequence). CDR3 length: 13 residues. CDR3: CASSFGAFNEQYF. DNA for the CDR3: TGTGCCAGCAGTTTTGGGGCGTTCAACGAGCAGTACTTC.

This chain links TRBV6-5 with TRBJ1-4, with a weak D call TRBD1 (5 bases). Germline lookup yields CDR1 MNHEY and CDR2 SVGAGI. The germline V and J ends were trimmed by 7 bases and 2 bases, with 8 bases remaining between them. The CDR3 consists of 13 residues. The CDR3 loop is CASKTATNEKLFF. CDR3 nucleotide sequence: TGTGCCAGCAAGACAGCGACTAATGAAAAACTGTTTTTT.

The chain uses TRBV10-3 and TRBJ2-7; D is unresolved. Germline loops: CDR1 ENHRY, CDR2 SYGVKD. Deletions cut 6 bases from V and 6 bases from J, with 18 bases between. This CDR3 region has 14 residues. CDR3 protein: CAISPGQPRGEQYF. Written as DNA, the CDR3 is TGTGCCATCAGCCCCGGGCAACCCCGCGGCGAGCAGTACTTC.

The chain uses TRBV7-2 and TRBJ1-4; D gene ambiguous. CDR3 length: 14 residues. The V gene lost 3 bases and the J gene lost 6 bases, with 11 bases spanning the gap. From germline, CDR1 is SGHTA and CDR2 FQGNSA. DNA of the CDR3: TGTGCCAGCAGCTTGGTTGGTCCCCATGAAAAACTGTTTTTT. Translating it yields CASSLVGPHEKLFF. The complete variable domain, with remaining parts taken from reference TRBV7-2 and TRBJ1-4, reads GAGVSQSPSNKVTEKGKDVELRCDPISGHTALYWYRQSLGQGLEFLIYFQGNSAPDKSGLPSDRFSAERTGGSVSTLTIQRTQQEDSAVYLCASSLVGPHEKLFFGSGTQLSVL.

The sample holds a few counts of this clone. The chain carries TRBV29-1 and TRBJ1-1; D is perhaps TRBD1 (5 bases). From germline, CDR1 is SQVTM and CDR2 ANQGSEA. CDR3 size: 12 residues. Deletions cut 2 bases from V and 6 bases from J, with 10 bases between. Here the CDR3 reads CSVEKGFAEAFF. The CDR3 DNA sequence: TGCAGCGTTGAAAAGGGGTTTGCTGAAGCTTTCTTT.

The chain employs TRBV4-3 and TRBJ1-2; possible D gene TRBD1, 5 bases. Looked up from germline, CDR1 is LGHNA and CDR2 is YSLEER. This CDR3 is built from 14 residues. Trimming pared 1 base from V and 7 bases from J, leaving 13 bases between. CDR3 in DNA: TGCGCCAGCAGCCAAGGCGCAGGGCTGGGTGGCTACACCTTC. Encoded protein: CASSQGAGLGGYTF.

CDR3 region: CASSPLEGQFF. The CDR3 DNA follows: TGTGCCAGCAGTCCCCTGGAGGGTCAGTTCTTC. The J gene is TRBJ2-1, the V gene TRBV6-6, with a tentative D call TRBD2 (6 bases). From germline, CDR1 is MNHNY and CDR2 SVGAGI (reference sequence). This CDR3 is 11 amino acids long. Trimming left V 5 bases short and J 13 bases short, with 12 bases between.

This clone was recorded a few times. The chain couples TRBV6-4 to TRBJ1-1; possible D gene TRBD1, 6 bases. The CDR3 has 14 amino acids. Trimming shortened V by 3 bases and J by 4 bases, and 12 bases separated the two germline ends. Germline lookup yields CDR1 MRHNA and CDR2 SNTAGT. The CDR3 protein is CASSENAQGTEAFF. DNA for the CDR3: TGTGCCAGCAGTGAAAATGCACAGGGCACTGAAGCTTTCTTT.

The V and J genes are TRBV10-3 and TRBJ1-2; 7 bases line up with TRBD1. Unmatched junction bases numbered 8, after V lost 4 bases and J lost 3 bases. There are 15 residues in the CDR3. Germline CDR1 and CDR2: ENHRY and SYGVKD. The DNA of the CDR3 is TGTGCCATCAGTGGCTTAAAAGGGGGCGACTATGGCTACACCTTC. This translates into CAISGLKGGDYGYTF.

This clone has only a few counts. The chain combines TRBV29-1 with TRBJ1-2, with TRBD1 as a possible D gene (6 bases). Germline lookup yields CDR1 SQVTM and CDR2 ANQGSEA. Trimming stripped 3 bases from V and 4 bases from J, with 15 bases between. The CDR3 spans 14 residues. The CDR3: CSVDGHEGGYGYTF. For the CDR3, the DNA is TGCAGCGTTGACGGACATGAGGGGGGCTATGGCTACACCTTC.

The V and J genes are TRBV27 and TRBJ1-3; D may be TRBD1 (5 bases). The CDR3 runs 17 residues. V was shortened by 6 bases and J by 0 bases, with 18 bases between the two germline ends. Germline assignment: CDR1 MNHEY and CDR2 SMNVEV (reference sequence). The CDR3 spells CASSQSRPGFSGNTIYF. The CDR3 bases are TGTGCCAGCAGCCAATCCCGGCCAGGGTTCTCTGGAAACACCATATATTTT.

The chain combines TRBV25-1 with TRBJ2-4; D is uncertain. Germline V gives CDR1 MGHDK, CDR2 SYGVNS. The CDR3 loop spans 11 amino acids. V lost 4 bases, J lost 3 bases, and 1 base lay in between. The CDR3 is CASSVKNIQYF. The CDR3 nucleotides read TGTGCCAGCAGTGTCAAAAACATTCAGTACTTC. The variable domain in full, with the rest retrieved from reference TRBV25-1 and TRBJ2-4, is EADIYQTPRYLVIGTGKKITLECSQTMGHDKMYWYQQDPGMELHLIHYSYGVNSTEKGDLSSESTVSRIRTEHFPLTLESARPSHTSQYLCASSVKNIQYFGAGTRLSVL.

In its sample, this clone was seen once. The V and J genes are TRBV9 and TRBJ2-3, with D unclear. The CDR3 sequence is 13 residues long. The V and J ends lost 7 bases and 0 bases respectively, with 9 bases between them. Germline CDR1 is SGDLS and CDR2 is YYNGEE. CDR3 residues: CASGVSSTDTQYF. The CDR3 DNA sequence: TGTGCCAGCGGGGTGTCTAGCACAGATACGCAGTATTTT.

The chain joins TRBV4-1 to TRBJ2-2; D is unresolved. Trimming left V 3 bases short and J 9 bases short, with 8 bases between. CDR3 size: 12 residues. CDR1 MGHRA and CDR2 YSYEKL come from the germline V gene. The CDR3 coding sequence is TGCGCCAGCAGCCAGATCAATCGGGAGCTGTTTTTT. It is translated as CASSQINRELFF.

The CDR3 coding sequence is TGTGCCAGCAGCTTAGAGTCAGGGTACACTGAAGCTTTCTTT. Protein product: CASSLESGYTEAFF. V gene TRBV7-8 combines with J gene TRBJ1-1; perhaps TRBD1 as D (5 bases). This CDR3 comprises 14 residues. Per the germline V gene, CDR1 is SGHVS and CDR2 is FQNEAQ. V was trimmed by 1 base and J by 3 bases, leaving 9 bases between them. The whole variable domain, filled in from reference TRBV7-8 and TRBJ1-1, reads GAGVSQSPRYKVAKRGQDVALRCDPISGHVSLFWYQQALGQGPEFLTYFQNEAQLDKSGLPSDRFFAERPEGSVSTLKIQRTQQEDSAVYLCASSLESGYTEAFFGQGTRLTVV.

This sequence joins TRBV5-4 and TRBJ2-5, with 7 nucleotides matching TRBD2. Unmatched junction bases numbered 8, after V lost 5 bases and J lost 4 bases. CDR3 length: 14 amino acids. Germline CDR1 and CDR2: SGHNT and YYREEE (reference sequence). CDR3 coding DNA: TGTGCCAGCAGTCTCTTGGGAGGGGCAGAGACCCAGTACTTC. Translation gives CASSLLGGAETQYF.

The CDR3: CASSLGGTGANEQFF. In nucleotides, the CDR3 is TGTGCCAGCAGCTTAGGGGGGACAGGGGCGAATGAGCAGTTCTTC. J is TRBJ2-1 and V is TRBV7-2, with 10 bases that match TRBD1. The germline gives CDR1 SGHTA, CDR2 FQGNSA. Trimming took 1 base from V and 7 from J; bases not matched to a gene: 4. The CDR3 is 15 residues long.

The chain recombines TRBV12-5 with TRBJ2-1; D is perhaps TRBD2 (5 bases). V lost 6 bases and J 1 base, leaving 13 bases between the germline ends. The CDR3 has 15 amino acids. Per germline, CDR1 LGHNT and CDR2 FRNRAP. The CDR3 coding sequence is TGTGCTAGTGGGCACCGAGGGCAGTCCTACAATGAGCAGTTCTTC. Protein product: CASGHRGQSYNEQFF.

V gene TRBV29-1 combines with J gene TRBJ2-7; D is possibly TRBD1 or TRBD2 (6 bases each). V was trimmed by 5 bases and J by 2 bases, leaving 10 bases between them. CDR1 and CDR2 (germline): SQVTM, ANQGSEA. This CDR3 comprises 12 residues. As DNA, the CDR3 is TGCAGCGTTAAGGGGGGCACCTACGAGCAGTACTTC. Amino acid sequence: CSVKGGTYEQYF.

This clone was found once. The V and J genes are TRBV28 and TRBJ1-5, with D perhaps TRBD1 (5 bases). The CDR3 consists of 15 residues. Trimming took off 5 bases at V and 3 bases at J, with 14 bases between the two ends. Germline CDR1 MDHEN, CDR2 SYDVKM. CDR3 sequence (DNA): TGTGCCAGCAGTACCCAGGGTGGGGTCAATCAGCCCCAGCATTTT. This translates into CASSTQGGVNQPQHF.

The chain has TRBV5-6 and TRBJ2-7; unclear D gene. Germline CDR1 SGHDT, CDR2 YYEEEE. V was pared by 5 bases and J by 7 bases, with 22 bases between. The CDR3 runs 15 residues. CDR3 region: CASSPRIVPREEQYF. In DNA form, the CDR3 reads TGTGCCAGCAGTCCCCGAATAGTACCGCGTGAAGAGCAGTACTTC.